The rows below give T cell receptor beta chains drawn from one sample of a study of PD-1 blockade in classical Hodgkin lymphoma. Produced via immunoSEQ multiplex PCR; TCRdb's table is partial and in-frame only. The profile shows fewer than 20,000 clones, roughly 90% of them singletons. The material sequenced was peripheral blood mononuclear cells (PBMCs), taken before the second cycle of nivolumab. The receptor source for this set is a human donor with classical Hodgkin lymphoma. Each CDR3 is given with its conserved first and last residue.

CDR3: CASGPGTPNTEAFF; V: TRBV12-5
CDR3: CASSIAQGGTYGYTF; V: TRBV19
CDR3: CASSLQGAPGNTIYF; V: TRBV7-9
CDR3: CASNPQGAGTDTQYF; V: TRBV5-1
CDR3: CASPTGLAVQETQYF; V: TRBV18
CDR3: CASSSYRDGSYEQYF; V: TRBV11-1
CDR3: CASSLAVTGGPDTQYF; V: TRBV11-2
CDR3: CASSMGYGAFNEQFF; V: TRBV19
CDR3: CASSRDRGNTIYF; V: TRBV7-9
CDR3: CASSESTGELFF; V: TRBV5-1
CDR3: CASSVQSGSYEQYF; V: TRBV5-1
CDR3: CASSLDSGVTDTQYF; V: TRBV7-9
CDR3: CASSLGVGTETQYF; V: TRBV7-9
CDR3: CASRAGGPGGDTQYF; V: TRBV5-1
CDR3: CASSEGQGASLGEQFF; V: TRBV5-4
CDR3: CASSILAGGLETQYF; V: TRBV7-9
CDR3: CASSQGSGGLYNEQFF; V: TRBV4-3
CDR3: CASSPYDAEPPSTDTQYF; V: TRBV9
CDR3: CASSERSTESSYEQYF; V: TRBV25-1
CDR3: CASSQVVEGLQPQHF; V: TRBV4-1
CDR3: CASSLGRDRDDYGYTF; V: TRBV5-1
CDR3: CASSWTGPYEQYF; V: TRBV5-1
CDR3: CASSLGQGATEAFF; V: TRBV5-1
CDR3: CASSLGALTYNEQFF; V: TRBV5-1
CDR3: CASSLAGQKVDEQFF; V: TRBV5-1
CDR3: CASSVGQNTGELFF; V: TRBV9
CDR3: CASSKGTGHNEKLFF; V: TRBV21-1
CDR3: CASSFRQSYGYTF; V: TRBV7-9
CDR3: CASSLSRGRFDSYTF; V: TRBV27
CDR3: CASSGQTYNSPLHF; V: TRBV6-6
CDR3: CASSQKQGRGYTF; V: TRBV6-1
CDR3: CASSGTGSRGNEQFF; V: TRBV6-6
CDR3: CASSVRSTSGASDTQYF; V: TRBV9
CDR3: CASSPSGAVNQPQHF; V: TRBV18
CDR3: CSASGPLAQHF; V: TRBV20-1